The text below deals with one TCR beta chain. Its specificity is unknown. The sample belongs to a study of OX40 agonist ivuxolimab in advanced cancers. Overall study context: An anti-OX40 (CD134) antibody with agonistic activity, ivuxolimab, was administered to patients. Partial responses occurred in Three dose-escalation patients, one with hepatocellular carcinoma and two with cutaneous melanoma. Age averaged approximately 60 years (range roughly 23 to 85), and 80% to 90% were male. Study-level results: CD4+ T cells averaged fewer expanded clones than CD8+ T cells.

CDR1 SNHLY and CDR2 FYNNEI come from the germline V gene. The CDR3 spans 13 residues. Trimming stripped 11 bases from V and 7 bases from J, with 20 bases between. Here immunoSEQ multiplex PCR was the method, and the copy in TCRdb shows in-frame clones only, minus some. Of fewer than 90,000 clones in the sample, about 91% are singletons; the top ten hold approximately 2.4%. This TCR came from an adult with an advanced solid tumor such as melanoma, head and neck, liver or kidney cancer. The V and J genes are TRBV2 and TRBJ1-2, with D tentatively TRBD1 (6 bases). Sequencing used CD4+ or CD8+ T cells sorted from blood, obtained in a trial of the OX40 agonist ivuxolimab. CDR3 in amino acids: CAGHMGGASGYTF. CDR3 DNA: TGTGCCGGACACATGGGGGGCGCGAGTGGCTACACCTTC.